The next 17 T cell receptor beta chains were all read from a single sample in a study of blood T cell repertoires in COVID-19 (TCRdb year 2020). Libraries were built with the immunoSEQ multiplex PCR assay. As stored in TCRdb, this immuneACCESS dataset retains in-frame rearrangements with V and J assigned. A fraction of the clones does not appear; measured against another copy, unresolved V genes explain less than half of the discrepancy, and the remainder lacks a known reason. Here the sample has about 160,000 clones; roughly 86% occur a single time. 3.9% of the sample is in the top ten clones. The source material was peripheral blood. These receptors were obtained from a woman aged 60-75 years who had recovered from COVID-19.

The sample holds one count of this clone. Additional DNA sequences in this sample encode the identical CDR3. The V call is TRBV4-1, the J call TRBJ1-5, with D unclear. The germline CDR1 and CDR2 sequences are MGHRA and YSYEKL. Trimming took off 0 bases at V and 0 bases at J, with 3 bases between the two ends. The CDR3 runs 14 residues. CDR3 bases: TGCGCCAGCAGCCAAGACCGTAGCAATCAGCCCCAGCATTTT. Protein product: CASSQDRSNQPQHF.

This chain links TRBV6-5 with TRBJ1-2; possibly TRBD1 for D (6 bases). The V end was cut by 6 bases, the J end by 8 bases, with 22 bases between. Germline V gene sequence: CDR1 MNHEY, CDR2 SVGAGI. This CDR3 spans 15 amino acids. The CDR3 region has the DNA TGTGCCAGCAGCTCCGCGAACGGACAGACGGGAGGCTACACCTTC. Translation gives CASSSANGQTGGYTF.

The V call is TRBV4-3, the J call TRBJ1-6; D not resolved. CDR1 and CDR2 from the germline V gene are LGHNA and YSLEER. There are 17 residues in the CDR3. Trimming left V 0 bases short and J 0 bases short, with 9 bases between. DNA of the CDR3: TGCGCCAGCAGCCAAGATGCGGGCCACTCCTATAATTCACCCCTCCACTTT. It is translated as CASSQDAGHSYNSPLHF.

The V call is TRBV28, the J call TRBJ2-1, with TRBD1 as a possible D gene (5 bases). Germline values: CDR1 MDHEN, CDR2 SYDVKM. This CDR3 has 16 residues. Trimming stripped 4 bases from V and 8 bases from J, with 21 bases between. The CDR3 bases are TGTGCCAGCAGTTCCCCTCCCGGCCCTGCAGGGTATGAGCAGTTCTTC. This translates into CASSSPPGPAGYEQFF.

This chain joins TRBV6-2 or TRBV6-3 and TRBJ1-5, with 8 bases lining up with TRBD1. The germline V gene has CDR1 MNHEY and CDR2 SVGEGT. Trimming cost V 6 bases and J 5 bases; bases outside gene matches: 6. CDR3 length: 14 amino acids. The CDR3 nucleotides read TGTGCCAGCAGGTACGGACAGGGTTATCAGCCCCAGCATTTT. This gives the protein CASRYGQGYQPQHF.

The DNA of the CDR3 is TGTGCCAGCAGTGGAGCAGGTCAGGGGGCGCGGGAGCAGTACTTC. This translates into CASSGAGQGAREQYF. The chain carries TRBV6-1 and TRBJ2-7, with TRBD1 matching over 8 bases. The CDR3 is 15 residues long. V shed 4 bases, J shed 7 bases, and the junction held 12 bases outside the gene matches. Germline V gene sequence: CDR1 MNHNS, CDR2 SASEGT.

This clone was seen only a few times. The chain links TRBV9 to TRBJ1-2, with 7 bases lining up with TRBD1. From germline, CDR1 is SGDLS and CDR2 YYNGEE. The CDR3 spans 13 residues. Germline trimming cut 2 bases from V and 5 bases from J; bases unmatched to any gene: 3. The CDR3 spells CASSVTGEYGYTF. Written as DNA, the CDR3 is TGTGCCAGCAGCGTTACAGGGGAGTATGGCTACACCTTC.

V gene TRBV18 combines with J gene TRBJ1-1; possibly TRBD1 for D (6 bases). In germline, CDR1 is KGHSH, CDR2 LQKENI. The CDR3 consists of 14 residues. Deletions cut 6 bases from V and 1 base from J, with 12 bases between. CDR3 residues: CASSPLTGNTEAFF. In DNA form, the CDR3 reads TGTGCCAGCTCTCCTCTGACAGGGAACACTGAAGCTTTCTTT. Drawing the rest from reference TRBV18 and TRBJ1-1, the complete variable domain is NAGVMQNPRHLVRRRGQEARLRCSPMKGHSHVYWYRQLPEEGLKFMVYLQKENIIDESGMPKERFSAEFPKEGPSILRIQQVVRGDSAAYFCASSPLTGNTEAFFGQGTRLTVV.

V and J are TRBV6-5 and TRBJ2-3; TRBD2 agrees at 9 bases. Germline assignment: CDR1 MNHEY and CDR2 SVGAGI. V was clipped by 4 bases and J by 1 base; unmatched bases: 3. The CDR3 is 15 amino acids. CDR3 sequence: CASSSKRGGTDTQYF. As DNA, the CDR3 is TGTGCCAGCAGTTCCAAGCGGGGGGGCACAGATACGCAGTATTTT.

The CDR3 nucleotides read TGTGCCAGCAGCTTAGAGGGACAGATTACATCGTACTTC. Protein product: CASSLEGQITSYF. The chain combines TRBV7-9 with TRBJ2-7, with TRBD1 identical over 7 bases. The CDR3 is 13 residues long. Germline V lookup: CDR1 SEHNR, CDR2 FQNEAQ (reference sequence). Trimming at V came to 1 base and at J to 12 bases, leaving 9 bases not matched to a gene. Combining the CDR3 with reference TRBV7-9 and TRBJ2-7 gives the whole variable domain DTGVSQNPRHKITKRGQNVTFRCDPISEHNRLYWYRQTLGQGPEFLTYFQNEAQLEKSRLLSDRFSAERPKGSFSTLEIQRTEQGDSAMYLCASSLEGQITSYFGPGTRLTVT.

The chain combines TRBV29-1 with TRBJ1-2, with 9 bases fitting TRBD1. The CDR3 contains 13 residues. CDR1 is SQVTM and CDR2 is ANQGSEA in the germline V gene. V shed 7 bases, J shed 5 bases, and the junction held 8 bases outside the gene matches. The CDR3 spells CSGGDREGYGYTF. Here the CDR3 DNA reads TGCAGCGGGGGGGACAGGGAAGGGTATGGCTACACCTTC.

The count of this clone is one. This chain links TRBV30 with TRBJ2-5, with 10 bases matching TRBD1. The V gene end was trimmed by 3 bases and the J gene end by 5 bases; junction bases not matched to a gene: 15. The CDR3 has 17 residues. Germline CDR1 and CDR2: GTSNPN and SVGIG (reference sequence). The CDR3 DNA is TGTGCCTGGAGGGACTCGGGACAGGGGTCTTTTTCGGAGACCCAGTACTTC. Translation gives CAWRDSGQGSFSETQYF.

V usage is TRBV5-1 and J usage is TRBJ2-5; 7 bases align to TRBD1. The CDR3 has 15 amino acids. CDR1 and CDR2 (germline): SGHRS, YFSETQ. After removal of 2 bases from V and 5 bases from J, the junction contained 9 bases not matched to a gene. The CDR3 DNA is TGCGCCAGCAGCTTTAAAGACAGGGTTGCGGAGACCCAGTACTTC. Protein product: CASSFKDRVAETQYF.

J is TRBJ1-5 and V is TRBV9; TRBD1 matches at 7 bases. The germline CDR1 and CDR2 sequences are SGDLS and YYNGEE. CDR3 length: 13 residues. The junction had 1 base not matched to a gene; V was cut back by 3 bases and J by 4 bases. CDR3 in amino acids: CASSGDSNQPQHF. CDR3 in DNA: TGTGCCAGCAGCGGGGACAGTAATCAGCCCCAGCATTTT.

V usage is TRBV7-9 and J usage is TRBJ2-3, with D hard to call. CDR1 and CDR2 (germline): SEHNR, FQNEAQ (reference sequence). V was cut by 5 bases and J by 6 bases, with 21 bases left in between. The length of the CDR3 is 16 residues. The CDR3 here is CASSPRRVQKTDTQYF. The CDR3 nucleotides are TGTGCCAGCAGCCCCCGTCGGGTTCAGAAAACCGATACGCAGTATTTT.

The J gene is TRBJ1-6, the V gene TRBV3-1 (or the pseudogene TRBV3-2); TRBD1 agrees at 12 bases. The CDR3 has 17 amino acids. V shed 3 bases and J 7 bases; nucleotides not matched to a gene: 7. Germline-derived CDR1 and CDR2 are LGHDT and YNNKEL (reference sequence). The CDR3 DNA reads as TGTGCCAGCAGCCATGAGGGACAGGGGGCGCACAATTCACCCCTCCACTTT. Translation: CASSHEGQGAHNSPLHF.

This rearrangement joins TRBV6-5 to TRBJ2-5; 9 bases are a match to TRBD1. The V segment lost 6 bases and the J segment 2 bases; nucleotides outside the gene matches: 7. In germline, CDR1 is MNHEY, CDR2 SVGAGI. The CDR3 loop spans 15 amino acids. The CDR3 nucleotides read TGTGCCAGCAGACCGGGACAGGGTTGGCAAGAGACCCAGTACTTC. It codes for CASRPGQGWQETQYF.